These 8 T cell receptor beta chains came from one sample sequenced in a study of sequential checkpoint blockade in melanoma. Specified treatment: randomized to nivolumab then ipilimumab (arm A) or the reverse (arm B). TCRdb's copy holds only in-frame clones and misses some; the assay was immunoSEQ multiplex PCR. Of about 2,300 clones listed, around 24% were seen once; the top ten hold approximately 4.2%. The starting material was tumor tissue (inferred from file names), obtained from a patient given nivolumab and ipilimumab in sequence. The receptors originated from a human donor with melanoma.

The chain uses TRBV19 and TRBJ1-1, with unresolved D. Trimming removed 5 bases at V and 11 bases at J, with 15 bases between. The CDR3 runs 12 residues. The germline V gene encodes CDR1 LNHDA and CDR2 SQIVND (reference sequence). In nucleotides, the CDR3 is TGTGCCAGTAGTGATGAGGCGCTTCGGGCTTTCTTT. It is translated as CASSDEALRAFF.

The CDR3 is CASSPRQGWTGELFF. For the CDR3, the DNA is TGCGCCAGCAGCCCCCGACAGGGGTGGACCGGGGAGCTGTTTTTT. The chain is built from TRBV5-1 and TRBJ2-2; 8 nucleotides align to TRBD1. With V trimmed by 4 bases and J by 5 bases, 7 bases remained unmatched. There are 15 residues in the CDR3. Germline V gene lookup returns CDR1 SGHRS and CDR2 YFSETQ.

This clone is medium-sized within its sample. The chain uses TRBV11-3 and TRBJ2-3; TRBD1 might be the D (5 bases). The V and J ends lost 1 base and 1 base respectively, with 18 bases between them. The CDR3 spans 18 residues. The germline gives CDR1 SGHNT, CDR2 YENEEA. The DNA for the CDR3 is TGTGCCAGCAGCTTAGGTGTTAGGAGTAGCAGGGGCACAGATACGCAGTATTTT. Protein product: CASSLGVRSSRGTDTQYF.

By sample share, this clone is medium-sized (0.01 to 0.1%). The rearrangement joins TRBV11-3 to TRBJ2-7, with 7 bases that match TRBD1. The CDR3 loop spans 14 amino acids. J lost 4 bases, V lost 3 bases, and 6 bases had no gene match. The germline V gene encodes CDR1 SGHNT and CDR2 YENEEA. CDR3 coding DNA: TGTGCCAGCAGCTTGAGACAGGGTCGGTACGAGCAGTACTTC. It translates to CASSLRQGRYEQYF.

The sample holds a few counts of this clone. The rearrangement uses TRBV19 and TRBJ2-2, with D unresolved. This CDR3 is 13 amino acids long. V lost 4 bases and J 2 bases, leaving 5 bases between the germline ends. CDR1 is LNHDA, CDR2 SQIVND, per germline (reference sequence). CDR3 sequence: CASSTINTGELFF. In DNA form, the CDR3 reads TGTGCCAGTAGTACAATTAACACCGGGGAGCTGTTTTTT.

The DNA for the CDR3 is TGCGCCAGCAGCTTGGGATACAGGGGGGCTGAAGCTTTCTTT. Protein product: CASSLGYRGAEAFF. The rearrangement links TRBV5-1 to TRBJ1-1, with TRBD1 identical over 8 bases. The ends lost 0 bases at V and 6 bases at J; junction bases unmatched: 4. This CDR3 has 14 amino acids. Germline loops: CDR1 SGHRS, CDR2 YFSETQ.

This clone was found a few times. This sequence joins TRBV6-8 and TRBJ1-1, with a weak D call TRBD1 (6 bases). In germline, CDR1 is MNHGY, CDR2 SAAAGT. The CDR3 extends over 15 amino acids. Trimming took off 5 bases at V and 3 bases at J, with 16 bases between the two ends. DNA for the CDR3: TGTGCCAGCAGTACCCTAGGAGGGGGGCACACTGAAGCTTTCTTT. Amino acid sequence: CASSTLGGGHTEAFF.

This clone appeared a few times. The V call is TRBV14, the J call TRBJ2-7; D uncertain. The CDR3 covers 13 residues. V was trimmed by 0 bases and J by 4 bases, leaving 7 bases between them. Germline V gene data show CDR1 as SGHDN and CDR2 as FVKESK. The CDR3 loop reads CASSQDLGYEQYF. CDR3 nucleotide sequence: TGTGCCAGCAGCCAAGATCTTGGGTACGAGCAGTACTTC.